A few counts support the clone carrying this TCR beta chain. Its matching antigen is unknown. TCRdb passed the 5' RACE reads through MiXCR, listing each CDR3 protein once. The sample holds roughly 130,000 distinct CDR3 sequences, 15% to 20% seen once. The CDR3 length is 16 residues. The V and J ends lost 5 bases and 0 bases, in that order; junction bases with no gene match: 8. Germline-derived CDR1 and CDR2 are SGHRS and YFSETQ. This entry belongs to a study of T-cell memory formation after mild COVID-19. Turning to the study itself: TCR clusters were mostly confined to one donor each.

Whole-study results and caveats: Cross-reactive memory seemingly joined, as some responding clones were found in pre-infection memory. Most CD4+ clones that shrank were in CM and EM, while CD8+ ones turned up in EMRA.

This clonotype was sampled from an adult woman who had mild COVID-19 (a few samples of this study predate the infection). Cell type and time point are not known. Sequenced material: PBMCs or a T cell subset sorted from them (not recorded which). This sequence joins TRBV5-1 and TRBJ2-5; 9 nucleotides match TRBD2. CDR3 amino acids: CASRTAIAGDQETQYF. CDR3 sequence (DNA): TGCGCCAGCAGAACCGCCATAGCGGGGGACCAAGAGACCCAGTACTTC.